A single sample is the source of the 13 T cell receptor beta chains below, sequenced in a study of blood T cell repertoires in COVID-19. The data were produced by immunoSEQ multiplex PCR, yet TCRdb's version contains in-frame clones alone and is incomplete. Of about 250,000 clones in the sample, approximately 89% were seen once. Sample: peripheral blood. The receptors here all came from a woman aged 60 to 75 who had recovered from COVID-19.

This chain links TRBV7-3 with TRBJ2-1, with 7 positions matching TRBD1. CDR3 length: 15 residues. In germline, CDR1 is SGHTA, CDR2 FQGTGA. J gave up 2 bases and V 5 bases, and 6 bases lay outside the gene matches. CDR3 residues: CASSARTGPYNEQFF. The CDR3 DNA sequence: TGTGCCAGCAGCGCCCGGACAGGACCCTACAATGAGCAGTTCTTC.

This clone was observed a single time. This chain joins TRBV4-2 and TRBJ1-3, with D possibly being TRBD1 (6 bases). V shed 5 bases and J shed 10 bases, with 12 bases lying between them. Germline values: CDR1 LGHNA, CDR2 YNFKEQ. The CDR3 spans 12 residues. CDR3 amino acids: CASSYREGTIYF. Here the CDR3 DNA reads TGTGCCAGCAGCTACAGGGAGGGGACCATATATTTT.

This clone was seen more than once but under ten times. The V and J genes are TRBV7-8 and TRBJ1-1; possibly TRBD1 for D (5 bases). From germline, CDR1 is SGHVS and CDR2 FQNEAQ. This CDR3 has 16 residues. V was trimmed by 0 bases and J by 3 bases, leaving 14 bases between them. The CDR3 DNA sequence: TGTGCCAGCAGCTTAGCCCAGGGAACCGTTTACACTGAAGCTTTCTTT. Translating gives CASSLAQGTVYTEAFF.

This clone appeared a single time. The chain uses TRBV6-1 and TRBJ2-5, with no clear D. Germline CDR1 reads MNHNS; CDR2 reads SASEGT. V was pared by 1 base and J by 4 bases, with 7 bases between. The CDR3 sequence is 13 residues long. CDR3 nucleotides: TGTGCCAGCAGTGAAGGGCCCACAGAGACCCAGTACTTC. Its protein is CASSEGPTETQYF.

Worth noting for this clone: This same CDR3 is encoded by further DNA sequences in the sample. This sequence joins TRBV6-5 and TRBJ1-2; 8 nucleotides align to TRBD1. The ends lost 5 bases at V and 7 bases at J; junction bases unmatched: 6. The germline V gene has CDR1 MNHEY and CDR2 SVGAGI. The CDR3 consists of 13 residues. The chain's CDR3 is CASSLDRGGGYTF. For the CDR3, the DNA is TGTGCCAGCAGTCTTGACAGGGGAGGTGGCTACACCTTC.

The gene calls are TRBV5-1 and TRBJ1-2, with 7 bases that match TRBD1. Germline-derived CDR1 and CDR2 are SGHRS and YFSETQ. The J segment lost 6 bases and the V segment lost 0 bases, leaving 11 bases of the junction unmatched. This CDR3 region has 16 residues. The DNA for the CDR3 is TGCGCCAGCAGCTTGGAAGTTCGAACAGGGGAGCATGGCTACACCTTC. Its protein is CASSLEVRTGEHGYTF.

The chain is built from TRBV7-6 and TRBJ1-3, with TRBD1 identical over 7 bases. CDR1 SGHVS and CDR2 FNYEAQ come from the germline V gene. There are 17 residues in the CDR3. The V and J ends lost 4 bases and 4 bases, in that order; junction bases with no gene match: 13. CDR3 bases: TGTGCCAGCAGCTACACGGACAGGAAGACTTTCGGAAACACCATATATTTT. This codes for CASSYTDRKTFGNTIYF.

Of note for this clone: The same CDR3 can be traced to other DNA sequences in this sample. The V call is TRBV5-6, the J call TRBJ2-7; no firm D call. The CDR3 sequence is 11 residues long. V lost 3 bases to trimming and J lost 2 bases, with 3 bases between them. In germline, CDR1 is SGHDT, CDR2 YYEEEE. Here the CDR3 reads CASSSTYEQYF. The CDR3 region has the DNA TGTGCCAGCAGCTCAACCTACGAGCAGTACTTC.

Details on this clone: In the same sample, other DNA sequences code for this CDR3. The chain links TRBV5-1 to TRBJ2-1; D perhaps matches TRBD2 (6 bases). The CDR3 runs 14 residues. Germline loops: CDR1 SGHRS, CDR2 YFSETQ. V lost 4 bases and J lost 1, with 9 bases in between. The CDR3 nucleotides are TGCGCCAGCAGCCTGGGAGGATCCTACAATGAGCAGTTCTTC. Residues: CASSLGGSYNEQFF.

The chain uses TRBV19 and TRBJ2-2, with D tentatively TRBD1 (5 bases). The CDR3 is 16 amino acids. Germline values: CDR1 LNHDA, CDR2 SQIVND (reference sequence). The V end was cut by 8 bases, the J end by 4 bases, with 20 bases between. CDR3 nucleotides: TGTGCCAGTTCCCAGGGCAGGATCCAGGGCACCGGGGAGCTGTTTTTT. Residues: CASSQGRIQGTGELFF.

This chain uses TRBV6-5 with TRBJ2-7, with 7 bases lining up with TRBD1. J lost 5 bases, V lost 5 bases, and 9 bases had no gene match. This CDR3 comprises 14 residues. The germline V gene encodes CDR1 MNHEY and CDR2 SVGAGI. CDR3: CASSQRQGRDEQYF. CDR3 sequence (DNA): TGTGCCAGCAGTCAAAGACAGGGACGGGACGAGCAGTACTTC.

This rearrangement joins TRBV5-1 to TRBJ2-7; 12 nucleotides agree with TRBD1. The germline CDR1 and CDR2 sequences are SGHRS and YFSETQ. The V segment lost 3 bases and the J segment 6 bases; nucleotides outside the gene matches: 4. The CDR3 covers 14 residues. The CDR3 spells CASSSGTGGGEQYF. The CDR3 nucleotides read TGCGCCAGCAGCTCGGGGACAGGGGGCGGCGAGCAGTACTTC. Supplemented by reference TRBV5-1 and TRBJ2-7, the full variable domain reads KAGVTQTPRYLIKTRGQQVTLSCSPISGHRSVSWYQQTPGQGLQFLFEYFSETQRNKGNFPGRFSGRQFSNSRSEMNVSTLELGDSALYLCASSSGTGGGEQYFGPGTRLTVT.

The chain joins TRBV15 to TRBJ2-3, with 8 bases matching TRBD2. J gave up 12 bases and V 3 bases, and 14 bases lay outside the gene matches. The CDR3 loop spans 15 amino acids. Germline assignment: CDR1 LNHNV and CDR2 YYDKDF (reference sequence). CDR3 nucleotide sequence: TGTGCCACCAGCAGGGGGGGACTAGACCGCCTGGATCAGTATTTT. Translation: CATSRGGLDRLDQYF.